The 26 T cell receptor beta chains below come from one sample, sequenced in a study of beta chain features in type 1 diabetes. As every portion of the isolated RNA was reverse transcribed, the sequencing read expressed TCRB transcripts. TCRdb keeps only in-frame clones here, not all; method: immunoSEQ multiplex PCR. The sample comprises 130,000 or so clones, around a tenth of which are singletons, and approximately 0.68% rests with the top ten. Material for sequencing was central memory CD4+ T cells from blood. The receptors shown here come from a man in his late teens or twenties in good health.

The rearrangement links TRBV4-2 to TRBJ1-5, with 7 bases aligning to TRBD1. The CDR3 is 15 amino acids. Germline CDR1 reads LGHNA; CDR2 reads YNFKEQ. J was trimmed by 6 bases and V by 5 bases; bases with no gene match: 10. In DNA, the CDR3 is TGTGCCAGCAGCTACCTAACAGGGGTGGGTCAGCCCCAGCATTTT. Its protein product is CASSYLTGVGQPQHF.

This clone was seen more than once but under ten times. The rearrangement uses TRBV7-2 and TRBJ2-3; 7 nucleotides line up with TRBD2. Germline V lookup: CDR1 SGHTA, CDR2 FQGNSA. V trimming: 0 bases; J trimming: 0 bases; junction bases outside the gene matches: 6. The CDR3 consists of 17 residues. In DNA form, the CDR3 reads TGTGCCAGCAGCTTAGCCGGGGGGTGGGGGAGCACAGATACGCAGTATTTT. It specifies CASSLAGGWGSTDTQYF.

The chain is built from TRBV5-4 and TRBJ2-3; 7 bases are shared with TRBD2. The CDR3 runs 14 residues. Trimming took 7 bases from V and 4 from J; bases not matched to a gene: 9. CDR1 SGHNT and CDR2 YYREEE come from the germline V gene (reference sequence). The CDR3 region is CASGRGGEPDTQYF. CDR3 bases: TGTGCCAGCGGTAGGGGAGGGGAACCAGATACGCAGTATTTT.

This chain connects TRBV19 to TRBJ1-5; TRBD1 agrees at 8 bases. V lost 5 bases and J lost 5; bases outside the gene matches: 2. CDR1 is LNHDA and CDR2 is SQIVND in the germline V gene (reference sequence). The length of the CDR3 is 13 residues. In nucleotides, the CDR3 is TGTGCCAGTAGTGCAGGGGGCCATCAGCCCCAGCATTTT. Translating it yields CASSAGGHQPQHF.

The chain is built from TRBV10-3 and TRBJ1-5, with D maybe TRBD1 (6 bases). Germline CDR1 reads ENHRY; CDR2 reads SYGVKD. This CDR3 spans 16 amino acids. Trimming stripped 9 bases from V and 0 bases from J, with 18 bases between. Here the CDR3 DNA reads TGTGCCATAAGACCGGGAACAGGGCTTAGCAATCAGCCCCAGCATTTT. Its translation: CAIRPGTGLSNQPQHF.

The rearrangement links TRBV18 to TRBJ1-2, with D tentatively TRBD1 (5 bases). The length of the CDR3 is 15 residues. V dropped 0 bases and J dropped 3 bases, with 11 bases sitting between them. Germline V lookup: CDR1 KGHSH, CDR2 LQKENI. CDR3 sequence reads: CASSPPYRGDYGYTF. CDR3 DNA: TGTGCCAGCTCACCACCGTATCGGGGGGACTATGGCTACACCTTC. Combining the CDR3 with reference TRBV18 and TRBJ1-2 gives the whole variable domain NAGVMQNPRHLVRRRGQEARLRCSPMKGHSHVYWYRQLPEEGLKFMVYLQKENIIDESGMPKERFSAEFPKEGPSILRIQQVVRGDSAAYFCASSPPYRGDYGYTFGSGTRLTVV.

The rearrangement links TRBV27 to TRBJ1-6; 12 bases fit TRBD1. CDR1 and CDR2 (germline): MNHEY, SMNVEV (reference sequence). This CDR3 spans 16 amino acids. Trimming removed 7 bases from V and 9 bases from J; junction bases left unmatched: 10. The CDR3 loop reads CASTLGDRGLGSPLHF. The CDR3, as DNA: TGTGCCAGCACCCTAGGGGACAGGGGGCTGGGTTCACCCCTCCACTTT.

This clone was detected a few times. The CDR3 loop is CASQRTANYGYTF. The CDR3 DNA reads as TGTGCCAGTCAAAGGACAGCTAACTATGGCTACACCTTC. The chain joins TRBV19 to TRBJ1-2, with D possibly TRBD1 on 6 matching bases. CDR3 length: 13 amino acids. The V and J ends lost 8 bases and 0 bases respectively, with 10 bases between them. Germline CDR1 reads LNHDA; CDR2 reads SQIVND (reference sequence). The full variable domain, with the rest looked up from reference TRBV19 and TRBJ1-2, is DGGITQSPKYLFRKEGQNVTLSCEQNLNHDAMYWYRQDPGQGLRLIYYSQIVNDFQKGDIAEGYSVSREKKESFPLTVTSAQKNPTAFYLCASQRTANYGYTFGSGTRLTVV.

The rearrangement uses TRBV6-5 and TRBJ1-2; maybe TRBD1 (5 bases). Looked up from germline, CDR1 is MNHEY and CDR2 is SVGAGI. Trimming shortened V by 5 bases and J by 3 bases, and 7 bases separated the two germline ends. This CDR3 contains 12 residues. The CDR3 coding sequence is TGTGCCAGCAGTAAAGGGGACTATGGCTACACCTTC. Protein product: CASSKGDYGYTF.

This clone was picked up a small number of times. The rearrangement links TRBV7-2 to TRBJ1-5; 7 positions agree with TRBD1. Trimming cost V 5 bases and J 9 bases; bases outside gene matches: 10. CDR1 and CDR2 from the germline V gene are SGHTA and FQGNSA. The CDR3 covers 14 residues. CDR3 sequence reads: CASSRGGGLGPQHF. The CDR3 DNA is TGTGCCAGCAGCCGAGGGGGCGGGTTAGGGCCCCAGCATTTT.

There are a few counts of this clone. This rearrangement joins TRBV4-3 to TRBJ2-2, with D possibly TRBD2 on 6 matching bases. Germline V gene lookup returns CDR1 LGHNA and CDR2 YSLEER. The V end was cut by 1 base, the J end by 6 bases, with 9 bases between. CDR3 length: 14 amino acids. The DNA of the CDR3 is TGCGCCAGCAGCCAAGTCGGGGGTGCCGGGGAGCTGTTTTTT. It is translated as CASSQVGGAGELFF.

Ten or more counts support this clone. CDR3 sequence: CAAKAGTSTDTQYF. The DNA of the CDR3 is TGTGCCGCTAAGGCGGGGACTAGCACAGATACGCAGTATTTT. The genes are TRBV10-3 and TRBJ2-3; a possible D gene is TRBD2 (6 bases). V was cut by 11 bases and J by 0 bases, with 15 bases left in between. Germline CDR1 reads ENHRY; CDR2 reads SYGVKD. The CDR3 contains 14 residues.

This rearrangement joins TRBV7-7 to TRBJ2-7; D perhaps matches TRBD2 (6 bases). Germline loops: CDR1 SSHAT, CDR2 FNYEAQ (reference sequence). The CDR3 has 14 residues. V was pared by 1 base and J by 1 base, with 8 bases between. DNA for the CDR3: TGTGCCAGCAGCTTAGGGGACTCTTCCTACGAGCAGTACTTC. The encoded protein is CASSLGDSSYEQYF.

This clone was detected a few times. The chain recombines TRBV6-5 with TRBJ1-1; D might be TRBD1 (5 bases). The CDR3 spans 11 residues. Per the germline V gene, CDR1 is MNHEY and CDR2 is SVGAGI. V was shortened by 4 bases and J by 7 bases, with 7 bases between the two germline ends. DNA for the CDR3: TGTGCCAGCAGTTTGGACATTGAAGCTTTCTTT. Translated: CASSLDIEAFF.

This clone came up a few times. At one end the junction does not follow the germline gene, possibly because of a read error. J is TRBJ1-5 and V is TRBV28; possible D gene TRBD1, 6 bases. Germline lookup yields CDR1 MDHEN and CDR2 SYDVKM. This CDR3 has 13 residues. CDR3 in DNA: TGCAAGCTCCGGGACACCGGTAATCAGCCCCAGCATTTT. This sequence encodes CKLRDTGNQPQHF.

This chain uses TRBV4-1 with TRBJ2-5, with TRBD2 identical over 9 bases. The tail of the sequence fits TRBJ2-7 better, so the J call may be wrong. The CDR3 is 15 amino acids. The germline gives CDR1 MGHRA, CDR2 YSYEKL. Here the CDR3 DNA reads TGCGCCAGCAGCCAAGAGCGGGGGGGTACGTACGAGCAGTACTTC. Translating it yields CASSQERGGTYEQYF.

There are a few counts of this clone. The chain has TRBV5-8 and TRBJ1-5; 10 nucleotides line up with TRBD1. Germline CDR1 and CDR2: SGHTS and YDEGEE. The CDR3 runs 16 residues. V gave up 0 bases and J gave up 7 bases; unmatched junction bases: 7. Here the CDR3 reads CASSLGDRGRGQPQHF. The DNA of the CDR3 is TGTGCCAGCAGCTTGGGGGACAGGGGTCGAGGGCAGCCCCAGCATTTT.

The V and J genes are TRBV7-2 and TRBJ2-7; 10 positions agree with TRBD2. The trim removed 1 base at V and 6 bases at J, leaving 6 bases unmatched. This CDR3 region has 15 residues. Germline V gene data show CDR1 as SGHTA and CDR2 as FQGNSA. CDR3 amino acids: CASSLGLAGAGEQYF. Here the CDR3 DNA reads TGTGCCAGCAGCTTAGGCCTAGCGGGGGCGGGCGAGCAGTACTTC.

The chain recombines TRBV5-5 with TRBJ2-7, with TRBD2 matching over 12 bases. The V gene's germline CDR1 is SGHKS and CDR2 YYEKEE (reference sequence). The CDR3 is 15 amino acids. Unmatched junction bases numbered 2, after V lost 2 bases and J lost 2 bases. The CDR3 coding sequence is TGTGCCAGCAGCTTAACTAGCGGGGGGACCTACGAGCAGTACTTC. Translated, it gives CASSLTSGGTYEQYF. The full variable domain, rest sourced from reference TRBV5-5 and TRBJ2-7, is DAGVTQSPTHLIKTRGQQVTLRCSPISGHKSVSWYQQVLGQGPQFIFQYYEKEERGRGNFPDRFSARQFPNYSSELNVNALLLGDSALYLCASSLTSGGTYEQYFGPGTRLTVT.

This clone was seen more than once but under ten times. The V call is TRBV10-3, the J call TRBJ2-7; TRBD1 agrees at 8 bases. This CDR3 is built from 15 residues. V was pared by 6 bases and J by 3 bases, with 10 bases of the junction left unmatched. Germline-derived CDR1 and CDR2 are ENHRY and SYGVKD. Here the CDR3 reads CAIRGTGTNLYEQYF. CDR3 sequence (DNA): TGTGCCATCAGGGGGACAGGTACCAACCTCTACGAGCAGTACTTC.

This clone has only one observation. The V gene is TRBV6-1, the J gene TRBJ2-5; 11 bases align to TRBD1. The V gene end was trimmed by 5 bases and the J gene end by 5 bases; junction bases not matched to a gene: 7. Per the germline V gene, CDR1 is MNHNS and CDR2 is SASEGT. The CDR3 is made up of 15 amino acids. CDR3 in DNA: TGTGCCAGCAGTCAGGGACAGGGGGTAGGGGAGACCCAGTACTTC. Encoded protein: CASSQGQGVGETQYF.

In its sample, this clone was seen a few times. The chain links TRBV5-4 to TRBJ2-7, with 11 bases matching TRBD2. CDR3 length: 15 residues. Per the germline V gene, CDR1 is SGHNT and CDR2 is YYREEE (reference sequence). V gave up 4 bases and J gave up 0 bases; unmatched junction bases: 3. CDR3 bases: TGTGCCAGCAGCCCTAGCGGGGGGATCTCCTACGAGCAGTACTTC. It specifies CASSPSGGISYEQYF. The full variable domain, with the rest looked up from reference TRBV5-4 and TRBJ2-7, is ETGVTQSPTHLIKTRGQQVTLRCSSQSGHNTVSWYQQALGQGPQFIFQYYREEENGRGNFPPRFSGLQFPNYSSELNVNALELDDSALYLCASSPSGGISYEQYFGPGTRLTVT.

The sample holds a few counts of this clone. The V gene is TRBV6-5, the J gene TRBJ1-2; D unresolved. Per germline, CDR1 MNHEY and CDR2 SVGAGI. V lost 0 bases, J lost 8 bases, and 13 bases lay in between. The CDR3 has 14 amino acids. CDR3 nucleotide sequence: TGTGCCAGCAGTTACTCGGCCAAAGCGAGGGGCTACACCTTC. This codes for CASSYSAKARGYTF.

The chain carries TRBV7-9 and TRBJ2-5; 9 bases agree with TRBD2. This CDR3 comprises 16 residues. J lost 4 bases, V lost 1 base, and 7 bases had no gene match. Looked up from germline, CDR1 is SEHNR and CDR2 is FQNEAQ (reference sequence). The CDR3 nucleotides are TGTGCCAGCAGCTTAGGACTAGCGGTGGCCCCAGAGACCCAGTACTTC. Its translation: CASSLGLAVAPETQYF.

This clone has just a few counts. V gene TRBV6-5 combines with J gene TRBJ2-1; TRBD1 matches at 7 bases. V shed 7 bases and J 4 bases; nucleotides not matched to a gene: 10. The CDR3 extends over 15 amino acids. The germline gives CDR1 MNHEY, CDR2 SVGAGI. CDR3 in amino acids: CASTSPRQGYNEQFF. The CDR3 DNA reads as TGTGCCAGCACCTCTCCGAGACAGGGATACAATGAGCAGTTCTTC.

The chain links TRBV9 to TRBJ1-4; D is perhaps TRBD1 (5 bases). This CDR3 is built from 16 residues. CDR1 SGDLS and CDR2 YYNGEE come from the germline V gene. Trimming took 4 bases from V and 5 from J, leaving 18 bases between them. CDR3 DNA sequence: TGTGCCAGCAGCCCGGGAGGAGGGACGGGAAATGAAAAACTGTTTTTT. It yields the protein CASSPGGGTGNEKLFF. The variable domain in full, with the rest retrieved from reference TRBV9 and TRBJ1-4, is DSGVTQTPKHLITATGQRVTLRCSPRSGDLSVYWYQQSLDQGLQFLIQYYNGEERAKGNILERFSAQQFPDLHSELNLSSLELGDSALYFCASSPGGGTGNEKLFFGSGTQLSVL.